This T cell receptor beta chain comes out of a study of Ad26.COV2.S vaccination and SARS-CoV-2 variants. For the study at large: As a participant in COV1001, the donor was in the Ad26.COV2.S trial arm.

The ends lost 2 bases at V and 5 bases at J; junction bases unmatched: 11. Germline V gene sequence: CDR1 SGHAT, CDR2 FQNNGV. This CDR3 is built from 16 residues. The treatment denotes: around 19 received Ad26.COV2.S at low or high dose, single or two shots; 5 received placebo; per-sample allocation not given. Sampling was done on day 63 after the first vaccine or placebo injection. TCRdb keeps only in-frame clones here, not all; method: immunoSEQ multiplex PCR. The top ten hold 3% to 4% of the sample, which has around 350,000 clones, around 84% seen once. The rearrangement uses TRBV11-2 and TRBJ2-7; 8 positions match TRBD1. The source was peripheral blood, collected in a trial of Ad26.COV2.S vaccine versus placebo. The receptor comes from a person aged 18-60 years who received the Ad26.COV2.S COVID-19 vaccine or a placebo. The CDR3 DNA follows: TGTGCCAGCAGCTTATTAACAGGTCAGGGGGCCCACGAGCAGTACTTC. Translating gives CASSLLTGQGAHEQYF.